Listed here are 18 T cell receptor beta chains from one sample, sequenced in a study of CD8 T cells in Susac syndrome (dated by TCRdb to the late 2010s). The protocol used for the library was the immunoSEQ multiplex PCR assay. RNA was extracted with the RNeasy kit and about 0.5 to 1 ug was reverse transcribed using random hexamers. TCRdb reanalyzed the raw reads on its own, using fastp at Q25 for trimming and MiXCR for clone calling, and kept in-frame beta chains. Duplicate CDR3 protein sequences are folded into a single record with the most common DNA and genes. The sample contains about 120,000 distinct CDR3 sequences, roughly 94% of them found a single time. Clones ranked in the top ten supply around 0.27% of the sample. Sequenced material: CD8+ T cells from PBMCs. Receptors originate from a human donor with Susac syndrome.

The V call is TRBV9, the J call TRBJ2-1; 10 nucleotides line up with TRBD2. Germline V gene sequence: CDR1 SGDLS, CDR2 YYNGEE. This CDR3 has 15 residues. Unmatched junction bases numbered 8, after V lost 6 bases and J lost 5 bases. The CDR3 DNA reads TGTGCCAGCACCCCCCTGAGCGGGGGGGACAATGAGCAGTTCTTC. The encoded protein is CASTPLSGGDNEQFF.

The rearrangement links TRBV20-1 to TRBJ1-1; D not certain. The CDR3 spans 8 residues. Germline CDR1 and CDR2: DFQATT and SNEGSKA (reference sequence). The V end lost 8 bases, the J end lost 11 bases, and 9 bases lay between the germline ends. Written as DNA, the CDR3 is TGCAGTCCCAGACGGGCTTTCTTT. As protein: CSPRRAFF.

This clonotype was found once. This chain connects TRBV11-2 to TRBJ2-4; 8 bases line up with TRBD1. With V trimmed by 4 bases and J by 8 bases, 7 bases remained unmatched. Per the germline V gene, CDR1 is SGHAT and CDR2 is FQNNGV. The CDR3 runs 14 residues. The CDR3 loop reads CASSSPTGEHIQYF. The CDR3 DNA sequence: TGTGCCAGCAGCTCCCCGACAGGGGAGCACATTCAGTACTTC.

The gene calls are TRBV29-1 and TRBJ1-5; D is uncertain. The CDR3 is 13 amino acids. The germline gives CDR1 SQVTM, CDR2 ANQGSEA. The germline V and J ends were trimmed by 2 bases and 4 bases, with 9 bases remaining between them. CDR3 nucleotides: TGCAGCGTTGAAATTGGCAATAATCAGCCCCAGCATTTT. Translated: CSVEIGNNQPQHF.

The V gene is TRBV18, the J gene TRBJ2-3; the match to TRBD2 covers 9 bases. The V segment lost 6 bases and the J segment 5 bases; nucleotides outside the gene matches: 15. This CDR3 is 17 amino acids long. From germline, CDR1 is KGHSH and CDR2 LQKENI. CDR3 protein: CASSRDGSGGLEDTQYF. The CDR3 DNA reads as TGTGCCAGCTCTCGAGATGGGAGCGGGGGGTTGGAAGATACGCAGTATTTT.

The DNA of the CDR3 is TGTGCCAGCAGCCCCACGACAGCAGATGAGCAGTTCTTC. It is translated as CASSPTTADEQFF. This chain uses TRBV14 with TRBJ2-1; a weak D match, TRBD1 (5 bases). Trimming shortened V by 4 bases and J by 8 bases, and 12 bases separated the two germline ends. The CDR3 totals 13 residues. Germline CDR1 reads SGHDN; CDR2 reads FVKESK. Looking up the rest from reference TRBV14 and TRBJ2-1 gives the full variable domain: EAGVTQFPSHSVIEKGQTVTLRCDPISGHDNLYWYRRVMGKEIKFLLHFVKESKQDESGMPNNRFLAERTGGTYSTLKVQPAELEDSGVYFCASSPTTADEQFFGPGTRLTVL.

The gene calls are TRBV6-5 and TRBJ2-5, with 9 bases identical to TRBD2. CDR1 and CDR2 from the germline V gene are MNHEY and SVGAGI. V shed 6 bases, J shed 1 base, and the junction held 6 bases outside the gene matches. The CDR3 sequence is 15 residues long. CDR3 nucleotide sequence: TGTGCCAGCAGCTTCACAGCGGGGGGCCAAGAGACCCAGTACTTC. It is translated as CASSFTAGGQETQYF.

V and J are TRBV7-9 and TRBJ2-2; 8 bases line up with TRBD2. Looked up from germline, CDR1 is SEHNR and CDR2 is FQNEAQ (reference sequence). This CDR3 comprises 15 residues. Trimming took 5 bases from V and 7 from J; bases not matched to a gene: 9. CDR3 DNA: TGTGCCAGCAGCATTGGGACTAGAACCGACGGGGAGCTGTTTTTT. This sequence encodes CASSIGTRTDGELFF.

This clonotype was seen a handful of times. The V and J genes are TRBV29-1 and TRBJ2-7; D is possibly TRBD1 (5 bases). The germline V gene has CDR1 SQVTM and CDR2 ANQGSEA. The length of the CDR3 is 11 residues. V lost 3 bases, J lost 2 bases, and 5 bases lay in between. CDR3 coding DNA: TGCAGCGTTGAGGACACCTACGAGCAGTACTTC. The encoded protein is CSVEDTYEQYF.

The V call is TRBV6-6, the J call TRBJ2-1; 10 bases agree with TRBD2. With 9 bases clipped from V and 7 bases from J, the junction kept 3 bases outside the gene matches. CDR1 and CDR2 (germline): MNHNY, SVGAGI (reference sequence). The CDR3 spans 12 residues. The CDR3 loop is CASRGLANEQFF. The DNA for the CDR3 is TGTGCCAGTCGGGGACTAGCGAATGAGCAGTTCTTC.

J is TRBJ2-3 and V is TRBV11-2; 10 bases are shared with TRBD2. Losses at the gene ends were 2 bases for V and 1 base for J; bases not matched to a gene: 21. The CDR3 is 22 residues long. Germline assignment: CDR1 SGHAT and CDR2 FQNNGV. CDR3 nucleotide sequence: TGTGCCAGCAGCTTACGGCCAGCGGGGAGGACTAGCGGATCTCTGGGCACAGATACGCAGTATTTT. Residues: CASSLRPAGRTSGSLGTDTQYF.

The CDR3 DNA reads as TGTGCCACCAGCAGAGCGACTAGCGGGGGTCCCCAAGAGACCCAGTACTTC. Protein sequence: CATSRATSGGPQETQYF. The chain links TRBV15 to TRBJ2-5; TRBD2 matches at 12 bases. This CDR3 has 17 amino acids. J gave up 1 base and V 1 base, and 4 bases lay outside the gene matches. Germline V CDR1 and CDR2: LNHNV, YYDKDF (reference sequence).

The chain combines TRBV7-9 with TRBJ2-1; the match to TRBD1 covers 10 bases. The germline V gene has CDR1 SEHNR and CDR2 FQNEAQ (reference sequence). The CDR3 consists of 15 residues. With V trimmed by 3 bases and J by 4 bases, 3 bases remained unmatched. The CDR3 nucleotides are TGTGCCAGCAGCTTCGGGACAGGGGATTACAATGAGCAGTTCTTC. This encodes CASSFGTGDYNEQFF.

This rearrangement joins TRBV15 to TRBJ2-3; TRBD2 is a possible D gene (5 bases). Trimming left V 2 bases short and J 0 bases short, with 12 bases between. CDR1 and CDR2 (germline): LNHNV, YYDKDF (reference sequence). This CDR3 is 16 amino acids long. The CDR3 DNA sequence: TGTGCCACCAGCAGACGACGGCGGGCTAGCACAGATACGCAGTATTTT. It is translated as CATSRRRRASTDTQYF.

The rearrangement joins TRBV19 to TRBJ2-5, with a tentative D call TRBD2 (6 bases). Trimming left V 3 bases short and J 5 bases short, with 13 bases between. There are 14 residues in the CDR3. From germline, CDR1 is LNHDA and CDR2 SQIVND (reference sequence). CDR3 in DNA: TGTGCCAGTAGTATCGTTAGTGGAGGGGAGACCCAGTACTTC. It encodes CASSIVSGGETQYF.

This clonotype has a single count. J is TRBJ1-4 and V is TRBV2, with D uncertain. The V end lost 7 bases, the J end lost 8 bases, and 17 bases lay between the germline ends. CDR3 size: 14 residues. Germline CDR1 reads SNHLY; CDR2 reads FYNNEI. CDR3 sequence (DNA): TGTGCCAGCACGCGGACCGTCCTCGGGGAAAAACTGTTTTTT. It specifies CASTRTVLGEKLFF.

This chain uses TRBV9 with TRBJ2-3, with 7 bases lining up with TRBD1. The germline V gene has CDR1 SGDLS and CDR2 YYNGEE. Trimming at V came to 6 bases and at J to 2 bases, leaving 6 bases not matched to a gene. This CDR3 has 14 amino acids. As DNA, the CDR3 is TGTGCCAGCACCCCAGGGGGTTCCACAGATACGCAGTATTTT. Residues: CASTPGGSTDTQYF. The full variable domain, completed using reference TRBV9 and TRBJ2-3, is DSGVTQTPKHLITATGQRVTLRCSPRSGDLSVYWYQQSLDQGLQFLIQYYNGEERAKGNILERFSAQQFPDLHSELNLSSLELGDSALYFCASTPGGSTDTQYFGPGTRLTVL.

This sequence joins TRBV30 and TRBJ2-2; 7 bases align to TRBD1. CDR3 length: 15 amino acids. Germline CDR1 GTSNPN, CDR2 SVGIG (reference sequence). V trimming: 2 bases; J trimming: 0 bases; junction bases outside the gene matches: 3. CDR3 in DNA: TGTGCCTGGAGTATCGGGACAGCGAACACCGGGGAGCTGTTTTTT. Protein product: CAWSIGTANTGELFF. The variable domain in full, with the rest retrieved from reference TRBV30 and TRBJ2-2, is SQTIHQWPATLVQPVGSPLSLECTVEGTSNPNLYWYRQAAGRGLQLLFYSVGIGQISSEVPQNLSASRPQDRQFILSSKKLLLSDSGFYLCAWSIGTANTGELFFGEGSRLTVL.